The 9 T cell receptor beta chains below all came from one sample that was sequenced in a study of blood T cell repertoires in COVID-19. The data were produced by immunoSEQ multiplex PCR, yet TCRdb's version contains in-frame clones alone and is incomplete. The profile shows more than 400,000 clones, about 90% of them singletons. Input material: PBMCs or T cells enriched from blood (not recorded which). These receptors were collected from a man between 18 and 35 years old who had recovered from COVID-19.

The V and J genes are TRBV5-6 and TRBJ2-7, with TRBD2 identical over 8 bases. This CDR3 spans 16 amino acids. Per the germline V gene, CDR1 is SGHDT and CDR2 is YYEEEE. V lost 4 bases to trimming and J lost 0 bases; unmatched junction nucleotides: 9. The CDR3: CASSVASGYLSYEQYF. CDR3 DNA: TGTGCCAGCAGCGTTGCTAGCGGGTACCTCTCCTACGAGCAGTACTTC.

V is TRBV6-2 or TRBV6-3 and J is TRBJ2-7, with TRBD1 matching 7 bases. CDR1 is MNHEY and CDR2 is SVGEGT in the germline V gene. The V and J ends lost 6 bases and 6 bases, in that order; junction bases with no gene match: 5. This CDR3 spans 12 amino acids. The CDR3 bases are TGTGCCAGCAGCAACACAGGGGCCGAGCAGTACTTC. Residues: CASSNTGAEQYF.

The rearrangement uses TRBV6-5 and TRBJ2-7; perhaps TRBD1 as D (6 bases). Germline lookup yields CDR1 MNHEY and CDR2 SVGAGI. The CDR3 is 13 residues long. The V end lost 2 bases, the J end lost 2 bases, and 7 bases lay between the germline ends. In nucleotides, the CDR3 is TGTGCCAGCAGTTACCCAGGGGCCTACGAGCAGTACTTC. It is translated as CASSYPGAYEQYF.

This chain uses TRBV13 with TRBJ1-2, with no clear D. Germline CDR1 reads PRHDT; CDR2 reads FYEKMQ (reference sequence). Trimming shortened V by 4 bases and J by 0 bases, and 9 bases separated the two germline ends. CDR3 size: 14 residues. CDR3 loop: CASSWAEANYGYTF. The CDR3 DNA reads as TGTGCCAGCAGCTGGGCAGAAGCTAACTATGGCTACACCTTC.

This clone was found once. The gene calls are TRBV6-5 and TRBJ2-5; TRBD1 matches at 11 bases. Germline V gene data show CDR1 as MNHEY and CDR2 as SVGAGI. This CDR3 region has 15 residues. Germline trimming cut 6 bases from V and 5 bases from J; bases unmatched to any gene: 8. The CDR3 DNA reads TGTGCCAGCAGCCCGGACAGGGGGCGCGTGGAGACCCAGTACTTC. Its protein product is CASSPDRGRVETQYF.

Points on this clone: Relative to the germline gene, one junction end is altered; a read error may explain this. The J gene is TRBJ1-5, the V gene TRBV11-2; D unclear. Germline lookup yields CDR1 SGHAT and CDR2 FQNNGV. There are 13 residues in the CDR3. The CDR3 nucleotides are TGTACCAGCAGCCCCCTGAGGATTCAGCCCCAGCATTTT. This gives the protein CTSSPLRIQPQHF. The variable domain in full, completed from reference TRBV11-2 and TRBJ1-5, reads EAGVAQSPRYKIIEKRQSVAFWCNPISGHATLYWYQQILGQGPKLLIQFQNNGVVDDSQLPKDRFSAERLKGVDSTLKIQPAKLEDSAVYLCTSSPLRIQPQHFGDGTRLSIL.

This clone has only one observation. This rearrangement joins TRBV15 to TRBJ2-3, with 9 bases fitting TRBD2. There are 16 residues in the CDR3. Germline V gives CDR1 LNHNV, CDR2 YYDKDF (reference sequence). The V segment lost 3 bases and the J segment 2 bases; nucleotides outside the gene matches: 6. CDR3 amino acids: CATSRDGGRATDTQYF. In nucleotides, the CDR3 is TGTGCCACCAGCAGGGACGGCGGGAGGGCCACAGATACGCAGTATTTT.

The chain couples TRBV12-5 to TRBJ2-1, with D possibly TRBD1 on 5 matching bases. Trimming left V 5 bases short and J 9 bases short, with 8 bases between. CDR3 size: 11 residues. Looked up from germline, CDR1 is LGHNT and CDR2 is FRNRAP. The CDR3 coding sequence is TGTGCTAGTGGTAGGACATCTGAGCAGTTCTTC. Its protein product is CASGRTSEQFF. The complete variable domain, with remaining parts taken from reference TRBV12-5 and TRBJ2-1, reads DARVTQTPRHKVTEMGQEVTMRCQPILGHNTVFWYRQTMMQGLELLAYFRNRAPLDDSGMPKDRFSAEMPDATLATLKIQPSEPRDSAVYFCASGRTSEQFFGPGTRLTVL.

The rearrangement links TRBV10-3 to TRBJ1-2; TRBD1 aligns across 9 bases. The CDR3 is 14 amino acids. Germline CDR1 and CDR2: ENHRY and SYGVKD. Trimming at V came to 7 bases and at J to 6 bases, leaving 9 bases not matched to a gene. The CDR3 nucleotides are TGTGCCATCAACGCCGGGACAGGGATAGATGGCTACACCTTC. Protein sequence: CAINAGTGIDGYTF.